This T cell receptor (beta chain) was observed in a study of shared clonotypes between healthy human individuals (dated by TCRdb to the early 2020s). Concerning the study at large: The cohort included a few men and a couple of women between 18 and 49 years of age. For each donor, CD4 naive and CD4 memory were each run on three plates, CD8 naive on two plates, and CD8 memory on one plate. Different laboratories and diverse techniques were used to prepare libraries and sequence TCR repertoires, to increase sequencing depth and limit assay-specific biases. Leukapheresis yielded between about 0.9 and 8.9 billion PBMCs per donor. To estimate repertoire size and how much clonotype sharing occurs between individuals, the study deeply sequenced the blood TCR repertoires of about five healthy adults.

The CDR3 numbers 14 residues from cysteine through phenylalanine. Only the CDR3 part of the read is kept: 42 bases, read in frame from the first base. Trimming takes 4 bases off V and 3 bases off J; junction bases not matched to a gene: 7. According to the germline V gene, CDR1 reads SGHRS and CDR2 reads YFSETQ. Using the deep immunoSEQ assay, multiplex PCR amplified TCR CDR3 regions from genomic DNA. Extracted genomic DNA from each cell subset was distributed evenly across all wells of several immunoSEQ 96-well plates, and each plate was treated as a replicate. For sorted subsets, 200 to 250 ng of genomic DNA, equivalent to some 30,000 T cell genomes, went into each replicate PCR. The purified libraries were quantified using a Qubit 3.0 fluorometer, sized with a Bioanalyzer 2100, and then quantified again using the KAPA Library Quantification kit. Each immunoSEQ 96-well plate was sequenced on its own single-read 150-cycle Illumina NextSeq 550 flow cell. The authors' analysis ran thus. Because the immunoSEQ output held only junctional sequences and lacked quality scores, the filtering could not match the filtering applied to full-length reads. Sequences were annotated with PyIR, a Python wrapper for IgBLAST v1.9, using IMGT germline references to assign V/J genes and CDR3. Reads were filtered out if the reads had weak V/J assignments (E-value above 1e-6), no CDR3, stop codons, out-of-frame junctions, or ambiguous translated residues. V3J clonotypes were defined as sequences sharing an identical inferred V gene, J gene, and CDR3 amino acid sequence. Percentage overlap between repertoires was calculated by dividing the number of shared unique clonotypes by the size of the smaller repertoire. Richness of each repertoire was evaluated using RTK rarefaction, the Chao1 estimator, and Recon v2.1 estimates of unobserved clonotypes. OLGA was used to compute generation probabilities for all TCRbeta clonotypes that the gDNA method yielded from a few donors. TCRdb obtained this table from immuneACCESS and retained in-frame rearrangements with V and J assigned. These tables miss some clones; where compared with another copy, unresolved V genes account for less than half of the shortfall, and the remainder is unexplained. The V and J calls and clone size were taken over from that table, and D and trimming were inferred from the DNA. The sample has some 580,000 clones on record, about 96% of them singletons. The ten largest clonotypes hold about 0.06% of the sample.

This clone was recorded only once. It has no known antigen specificity. No much larger clonotype is one base removed from it; base qualities were not supplied. Results the study describes overall, beyond this receptor: Based on pairwise subsampling, the degree of clonotype sharing among donors was expected to be affected by sequencing depth. Naive subsets generally had larger estimated clonotype richness than memory subsets did. Incomplete sequencing was indicated by rarefaction of sorted-subset datasets, despite the large sequencing depth. Higher generation probabilities were observed for clonotypes shared by all four sorted-subset donors than for non-shared clonotypes. Sampling was restricted to blood, and TCR repertoires in tissue are likely to differ from TCR repertoires in blood. When several donors were compared, the shared fraction of clonotypes was about 5% for naive CD4, around 3.5% for naive CD8, 2.3% for memory CD4, and 0.4% for memory CD8. The genetic and exposure-history diversity represented was limited by the small number of donors.

The donors were healthy, HIV-negative adults with no recently reported acute infections or vaccinations. Only Caucasian adults living in Nashville, Tennessee, USA were represented among the donors. CD4+ T cells were enriched through magnetic negative selection, after which naive cells were positively selected on CD45RA and the remaining negative fraction served as the memory subset. Blood was obtained by leukapheresis, after which PBMCs were separated by Ficoll-Histopaque density gradient centrifugation and cryopreserved in liquid nitrogen vapor phase. Analytical flow cytometry was used to check the purity and quantity of each magnetically sorted T cell population. Genomic DNA was isolated from each sorted fraction and quantified by UV absorbance on a Nanodrop 2000c.

The sequence joins TRBV5-1 to TRBJ2-7; 7 central bases correspond to TRBD1. Sequencing used naive CD4+ T cells sorted from blood. The meaning of the sample's cell subset or site label: CD45RA+ positively selected. This sequence originates from a woman aged 25 to 39 in good health. The CDR3 protein is CASSPRQGRYEQYF. The sequenced DNA is TGCGCCAGCAGCCCGAGACAGGGCCGCTACGAGCAGTACTTC.